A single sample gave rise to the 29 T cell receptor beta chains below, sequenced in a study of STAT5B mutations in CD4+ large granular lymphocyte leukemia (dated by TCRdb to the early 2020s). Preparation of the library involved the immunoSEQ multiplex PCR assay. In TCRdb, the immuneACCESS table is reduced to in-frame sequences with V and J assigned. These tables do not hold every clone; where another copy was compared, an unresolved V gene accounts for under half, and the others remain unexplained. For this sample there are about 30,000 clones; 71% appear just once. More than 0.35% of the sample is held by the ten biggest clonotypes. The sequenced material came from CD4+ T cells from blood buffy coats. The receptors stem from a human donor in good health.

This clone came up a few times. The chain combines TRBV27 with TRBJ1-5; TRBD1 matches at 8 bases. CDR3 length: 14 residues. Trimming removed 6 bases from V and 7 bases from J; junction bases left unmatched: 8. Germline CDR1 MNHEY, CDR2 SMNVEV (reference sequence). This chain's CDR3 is CASSPTGALQPQHF. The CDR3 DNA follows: TGTGCCAGCAGCCCGACAGGGGCCTTACAGCCCCAGCATTTT.

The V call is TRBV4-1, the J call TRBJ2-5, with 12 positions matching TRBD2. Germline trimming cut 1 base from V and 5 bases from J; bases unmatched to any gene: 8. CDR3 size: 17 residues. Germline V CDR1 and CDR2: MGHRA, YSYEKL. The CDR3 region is CASSQGSSGGAGETQYF. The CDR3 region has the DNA TGCGCCAGCAGCCAAGGATCTAGCGGGGGGGCCGGGGAGACCCAGTACTTC.

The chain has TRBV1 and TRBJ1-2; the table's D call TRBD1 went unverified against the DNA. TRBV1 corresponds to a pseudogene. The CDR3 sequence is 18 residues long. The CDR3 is CTSSQDLRLGQANYGYTF. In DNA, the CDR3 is TGCACCAGCAGCCAAGATCTTCGGTTGGGGCAAGCTAACTATGGCTACACCTTC.

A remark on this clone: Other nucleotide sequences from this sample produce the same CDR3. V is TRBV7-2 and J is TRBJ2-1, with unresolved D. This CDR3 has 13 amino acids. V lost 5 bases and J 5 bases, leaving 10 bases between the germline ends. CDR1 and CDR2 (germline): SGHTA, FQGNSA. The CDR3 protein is CASSLSRDNEQFF. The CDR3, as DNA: TGTGCCAGCAGCCTGTCTAGGGACAATGAGCAGTTCTTC.

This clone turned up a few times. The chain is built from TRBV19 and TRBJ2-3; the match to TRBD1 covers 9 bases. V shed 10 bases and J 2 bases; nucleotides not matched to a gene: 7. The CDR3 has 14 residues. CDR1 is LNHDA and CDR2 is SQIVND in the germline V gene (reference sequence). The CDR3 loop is CATRGTGITDTQYF. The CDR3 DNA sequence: TGTGCCACACGCGGGACAGGGATCACAGATACGCAGTATTTT.

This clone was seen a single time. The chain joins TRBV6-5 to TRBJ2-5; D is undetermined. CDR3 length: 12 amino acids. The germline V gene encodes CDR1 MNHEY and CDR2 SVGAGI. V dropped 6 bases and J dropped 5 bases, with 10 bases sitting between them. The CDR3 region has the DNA TGTGCCAGCAGCTGGTCCGGGGAGACCCAGTACTTC. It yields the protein CASSWSGETQYF.

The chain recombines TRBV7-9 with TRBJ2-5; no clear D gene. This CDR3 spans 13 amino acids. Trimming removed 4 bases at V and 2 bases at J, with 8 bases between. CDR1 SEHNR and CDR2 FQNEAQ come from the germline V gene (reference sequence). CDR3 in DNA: TGTGCCAGCAGCTCTAGTGGGCAAGAGACCCAGTACTTC. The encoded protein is CASSSSGQETQYF. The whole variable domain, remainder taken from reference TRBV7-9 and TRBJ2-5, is DTGVSQNPRHKITKRGQNVTFRCDPISEHNRLYWYRQTLGQGPEFLTYFQNEAQLEKSRLLSDRFSAERPKGSFSTLEIQRTEQGDSAMYLCASSSSGQETQYFGPGTRLLVL.

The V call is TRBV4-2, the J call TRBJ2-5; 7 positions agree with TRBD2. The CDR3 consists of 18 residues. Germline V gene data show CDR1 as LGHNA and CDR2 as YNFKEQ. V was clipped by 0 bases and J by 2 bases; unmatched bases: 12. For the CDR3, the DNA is TGTGCCAGCAGCCAAGAAGGCCCATGGGGGGGACTACAAGAGACCCAGTACTTC. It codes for CASSQEGPWGGLQETQYF.

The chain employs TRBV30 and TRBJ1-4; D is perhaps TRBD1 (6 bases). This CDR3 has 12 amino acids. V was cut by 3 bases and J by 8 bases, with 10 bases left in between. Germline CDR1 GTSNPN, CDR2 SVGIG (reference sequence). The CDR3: CAWRQGGEKLFF. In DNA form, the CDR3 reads TGTGCCTGGAGACAGGGAGGCGAAAAACTGTTTTTT.

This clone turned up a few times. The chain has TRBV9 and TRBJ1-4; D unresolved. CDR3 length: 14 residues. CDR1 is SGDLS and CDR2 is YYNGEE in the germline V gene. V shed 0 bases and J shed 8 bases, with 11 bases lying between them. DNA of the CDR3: TGTGCCAGCAGCGTAGGGGCTGGGAACGAAAAACTGTTTTTT. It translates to CASSVGAGNEKLFF.

As DNA, the CDR3 is TGTGCCAGCAGCTTAGGGGCGGGGGGCCCCACAGATACGCAGTATTTT. Its translation is CASSLGAGGPTDTQYF. The V gene is TRBV11-3, the J gene TRBJ2-3; 8 nucleotides agree with TRBD2. CDR3 length equals 16 residues. The V and J ends lost 1 base and 2 bases, in that order; junction bases with no gene match: 5. Germline V CDR1 and CDR2: SGHNT, YENEEA.

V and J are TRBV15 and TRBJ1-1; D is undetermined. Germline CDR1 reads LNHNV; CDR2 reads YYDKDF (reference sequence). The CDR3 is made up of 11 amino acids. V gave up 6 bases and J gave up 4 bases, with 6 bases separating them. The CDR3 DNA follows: TGTGCCACCAGGGAGAGCACTGAAGCTTTCTTT. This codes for CATRESTEAFF. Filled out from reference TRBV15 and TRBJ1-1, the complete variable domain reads DAMVIQNPRYQVTQFGKPVTLSCSQTLNHNVMYWYQQKSSQAPKLLFHYYDKDFNNEADTPDNFQSRRPNTSFCFLDIRSPGLGDTAMYLCATRESTEAFFGQGTRLTVV.

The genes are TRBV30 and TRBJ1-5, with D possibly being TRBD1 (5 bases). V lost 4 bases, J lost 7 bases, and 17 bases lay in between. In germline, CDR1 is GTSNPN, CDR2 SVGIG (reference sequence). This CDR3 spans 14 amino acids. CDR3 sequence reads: CAWKGSGPGQPQHF. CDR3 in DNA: TGTGCCTGGAAGGGAAGTGGGCCAGGGCAGCCCCAGCATTTT.

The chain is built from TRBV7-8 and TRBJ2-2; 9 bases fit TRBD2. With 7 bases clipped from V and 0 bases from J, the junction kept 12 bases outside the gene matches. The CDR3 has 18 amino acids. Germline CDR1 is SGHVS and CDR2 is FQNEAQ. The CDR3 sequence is CASTALGSGGTNTGELFF. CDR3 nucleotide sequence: TGTGCCAGCACCGCTTTAGGTAGCGGGGGTACGAACACCGGGGAGCTGTTTTTT.

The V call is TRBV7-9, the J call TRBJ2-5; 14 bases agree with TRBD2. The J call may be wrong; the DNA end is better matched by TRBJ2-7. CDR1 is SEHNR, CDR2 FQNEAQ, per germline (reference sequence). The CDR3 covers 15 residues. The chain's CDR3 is CASSSRTSGGYEQYF. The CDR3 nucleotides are TGTGCCAGCAGCTCCCGGACTAGCGGGGGGTACGAGCAGTACTTC.

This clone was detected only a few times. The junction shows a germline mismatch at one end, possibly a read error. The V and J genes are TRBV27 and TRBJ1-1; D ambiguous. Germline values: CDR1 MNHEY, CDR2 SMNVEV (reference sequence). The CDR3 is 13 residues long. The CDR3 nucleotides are TGTGCCAGCAGACTCGTGTGGAACGCTGAAGCTTTCTTT. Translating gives CASRLVWNAEAFF.

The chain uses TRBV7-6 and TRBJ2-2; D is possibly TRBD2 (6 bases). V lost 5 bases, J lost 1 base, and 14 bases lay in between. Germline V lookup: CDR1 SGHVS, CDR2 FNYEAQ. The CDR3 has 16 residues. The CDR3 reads CASSPVGGWNTGELFF. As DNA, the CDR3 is TGTGCCAGCAGCCCCGTGGGGGGATGGAACACCGGGGAGCTGTTTTTT.

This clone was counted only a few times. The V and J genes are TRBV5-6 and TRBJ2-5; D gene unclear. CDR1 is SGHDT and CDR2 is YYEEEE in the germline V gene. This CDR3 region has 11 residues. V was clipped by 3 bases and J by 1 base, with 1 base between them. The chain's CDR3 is CASSSQETQYF. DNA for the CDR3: TGTGCCAGCAGCTCCCAAGAGACCCAGTACTTC. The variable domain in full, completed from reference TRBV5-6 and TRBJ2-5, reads DAGVTQSPTHLIKTRGQQVTLRCSPKSGHDTVSWYQQALGQGPQFIFQYYEEEERQRGNFPDRFSGHQFPNYSSELNVNALLLGDSALYLCASSSQETQYFGPGTRLLVL.

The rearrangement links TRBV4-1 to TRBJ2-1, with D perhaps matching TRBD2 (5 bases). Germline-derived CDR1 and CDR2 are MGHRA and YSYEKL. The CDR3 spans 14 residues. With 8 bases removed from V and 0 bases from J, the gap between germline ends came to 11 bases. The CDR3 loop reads CASQSGSSYNEQFF. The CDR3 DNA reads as TGCGCCAGCCAGTCGGGAAGCTCCTACAATGAGCAGTTCTTC.

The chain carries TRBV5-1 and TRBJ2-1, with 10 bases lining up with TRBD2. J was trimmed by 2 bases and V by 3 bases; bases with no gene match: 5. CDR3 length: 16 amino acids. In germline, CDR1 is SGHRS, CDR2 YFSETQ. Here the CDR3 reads CASSSLSGGTYNEQFF. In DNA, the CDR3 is TGCGCCAGCAGCTCCCTTAGCGGGGGGACCTACAATGAGCAGTTCTTC.

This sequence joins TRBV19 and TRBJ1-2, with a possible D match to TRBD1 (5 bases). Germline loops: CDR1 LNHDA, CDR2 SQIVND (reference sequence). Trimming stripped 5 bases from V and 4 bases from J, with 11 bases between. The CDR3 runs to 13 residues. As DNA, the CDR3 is TGTGCCAGTAGTTCGGGGCTCGTCTATGGCTACACCTTC. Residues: CASSSGLVYGYTF.

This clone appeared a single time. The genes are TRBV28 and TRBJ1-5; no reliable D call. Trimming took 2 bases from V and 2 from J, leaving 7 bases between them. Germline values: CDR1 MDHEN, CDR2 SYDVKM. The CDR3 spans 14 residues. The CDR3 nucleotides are TGTGCCAGCAGTTTAGGCGACGGCAATCAGCCCCAGCATTTT. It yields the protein CASSLGDGNQPQHF.

The CDR3 sequence: CASSLDLRAGDYEQYF. Written as DNA, the CDR3 is TGTGCCAGCAGCTTAGATCTCAGGGCAGGTGACTACGAGCAGTACTTC. The chain is built from TRBV7-9 and TRBJ2-7; tentatively, D is TRBD1 (5 bases). Germline assignment: CDR1 SEHNR and CDR2 FQNEAQ (reference sequence). V lost 1 base to trimming and J lost 3 bases, with 16 bases between them. The CDR3 spans 16 residues.

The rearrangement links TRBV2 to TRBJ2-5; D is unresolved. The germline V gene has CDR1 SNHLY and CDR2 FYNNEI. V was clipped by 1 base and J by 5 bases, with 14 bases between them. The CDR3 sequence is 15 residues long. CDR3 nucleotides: TGTGCCAGCAGTGAAGTTGGGATCGCGAGTGAGACCCAGTACTTC. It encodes CASSEVGIASETQYF.

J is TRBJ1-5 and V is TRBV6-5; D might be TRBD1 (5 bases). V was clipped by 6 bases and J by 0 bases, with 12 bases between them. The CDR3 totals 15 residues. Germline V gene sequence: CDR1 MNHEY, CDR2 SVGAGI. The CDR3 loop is CASRTRGDSNQPQHF. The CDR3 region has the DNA TGTGCCAGCAGAACGCGGGGGGATAGCAATCAGCCCCAGCATTTT.

The CDR3 region is CSGGPRGRGTEAFF. The CDR3 bases are TGCAGCGGGGGCCCCAGGGGGAGAGGCACTGAAGCTTTCTTT. V usage is TRBV29-1 and J usage is TRBJ1-1; TRBD1 aligns across 7 bases. Germline loops: CDR1 SQVTM, CDR2 ANQGSEA. CDR3 length: 14 amino acids. Trimming cost V 7 bases and J 4 bases; bases outside gene matches: 12.

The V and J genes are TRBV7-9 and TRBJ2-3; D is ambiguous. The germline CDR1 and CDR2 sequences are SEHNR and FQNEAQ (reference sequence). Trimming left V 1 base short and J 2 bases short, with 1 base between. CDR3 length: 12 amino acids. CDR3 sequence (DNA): TGTGCCAGCAGCTTAGACACAGATACGCAGTATTTT. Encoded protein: CASSLDTDTQYF.

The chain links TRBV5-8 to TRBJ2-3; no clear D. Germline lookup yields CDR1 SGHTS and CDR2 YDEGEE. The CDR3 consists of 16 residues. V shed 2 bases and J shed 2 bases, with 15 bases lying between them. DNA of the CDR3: TGTGCCAGCAGCTTAGCCCGAGACTTATCCACAGATACGCAGTATTTT. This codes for CASSLARDLSTDTQYF.

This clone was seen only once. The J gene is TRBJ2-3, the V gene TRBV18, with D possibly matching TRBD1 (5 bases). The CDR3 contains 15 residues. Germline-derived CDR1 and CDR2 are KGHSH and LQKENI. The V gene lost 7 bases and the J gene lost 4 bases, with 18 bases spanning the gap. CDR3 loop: CASLRSGPKADTQYF. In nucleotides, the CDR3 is TGTGCCAGCTTACGATCAGGGCCGAAGGCAGATACGCAGTATTTT. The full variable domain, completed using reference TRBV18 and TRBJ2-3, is NAGVMQNPRHLVRRRGQEARLRCSPMKGHSHVYWYRQLPEEGLKFMVYLQKENIIDESGMPKERFSAEFPKEGPSILRIQQVVRGDSAAYFCASLRSGPKADTQYFGPGTRLTVL.